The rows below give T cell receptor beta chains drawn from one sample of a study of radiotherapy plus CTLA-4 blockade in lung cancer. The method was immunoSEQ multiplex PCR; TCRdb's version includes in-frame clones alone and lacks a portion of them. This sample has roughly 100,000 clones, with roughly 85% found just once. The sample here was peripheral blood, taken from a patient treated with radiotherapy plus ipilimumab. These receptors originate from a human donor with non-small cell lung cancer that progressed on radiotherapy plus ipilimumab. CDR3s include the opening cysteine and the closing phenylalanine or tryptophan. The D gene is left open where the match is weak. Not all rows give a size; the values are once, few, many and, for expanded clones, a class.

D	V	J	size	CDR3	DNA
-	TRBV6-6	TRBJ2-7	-	CASRAEGVGEQYF	TGTGCCAGCAGAGCCGAGGGGGTCGGCGAGCAGTACTTC
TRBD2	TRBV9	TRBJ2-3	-	CASSVDGRSTDTQYF	TGTGCCAGCAGCGTGGACGGGAGGAGTACAGATACGCAGTATTTT
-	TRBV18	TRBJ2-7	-	CASSPFGNYEQYF	TGTGCCAGCTCACCTTTTGGGAACTACGAGCAGTACTTC
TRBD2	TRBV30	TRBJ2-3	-	CASLAGEADTQYF	TGTGCCTCACTAGCGGGAGAGGCAGATACGCAGTATTTT
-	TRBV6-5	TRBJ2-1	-	CASSHRRKQFF	TGTGCCAGCAGTCATCGTAGAAAGCAGTTCTTC
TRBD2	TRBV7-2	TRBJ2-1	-	CASSLHILAGIANEQFF	TGTGCCAGCAGCCTCCATATACTAGCGGGAATCGCCAATGAGCAGTTCTTC
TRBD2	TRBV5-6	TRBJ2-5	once	CASSLVQAGGETQYF	TGTGCCAGCAGCTTGGTACAGGCGGGGGGGGAGACCCAGTACTTC
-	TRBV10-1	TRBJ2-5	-	CASSEGPTSGTQYF	TGCGCCAGCAGTGAGGGACCCACTTCGGGGACCCAGTACTTC
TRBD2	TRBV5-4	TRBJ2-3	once	CASSKGLVGTDTQYF	TGTGCCAGCAGCAAGGGACTAGTGGGCACAGATACGCAGTATTTT
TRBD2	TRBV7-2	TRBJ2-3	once	CASSFSGVGRGAADTQYF	TGTGCCAGCAGCTTTAGCGGCGTCGGGAGGGGCGCGGCAGATACGCAGTATTTT
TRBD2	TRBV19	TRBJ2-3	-	CASSIAGGGTDTQYF	TGTGCCAGTAGTATAGCGGGAGGGGGCACAGATACGCAGTATTTT
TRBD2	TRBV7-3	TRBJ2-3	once	CASSPGTSGNQYF	TGTGCCAGCAGCCCGGGGACTAGCGGGAACCAGTATTTT
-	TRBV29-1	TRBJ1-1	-	CSGRTGNTEAFF	TGCAGCGGCAGAACAGGGAACACTGAAGCTTTCTTT
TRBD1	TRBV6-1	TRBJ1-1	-	CASRAGTGNSEAFF	TGTGCCAGCAGAGCCGGGACAGGGAACAGTGAAGCTTTCTTT
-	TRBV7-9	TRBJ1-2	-	CASSFPGVRGYTF	TGTGCCAGCAGCTTCCCGGGGGTTAGGGGCTACACCTTC
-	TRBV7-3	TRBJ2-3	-	CASSSGADTQYF	TGTGCCAGCAGCTCAGGAGCAGATACGCAGTATTTT
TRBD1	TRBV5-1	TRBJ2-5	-	CASMRNRDSPLETQYF	TGCGCCAGCATGAGAAACCGGGACAGCCCTTTGGAGACCCAGTACTTC
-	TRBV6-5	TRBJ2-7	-	CASSYSGSPSEQYF	TGTGCCAGCAGTTACTCAGGGTCTCCAAGCGAGCAGTACTTC
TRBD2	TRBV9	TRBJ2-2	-	CASSVDETSGWNTGELFF	TGTGCCAGCAGCGTAGATGAGACTAGCGGGTGGAACACCGGGGAGCTGTTTTTT
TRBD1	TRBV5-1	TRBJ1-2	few	CASSLLPIGQGYGYTF	TGCGCCAGCAGCTTATTACCCATCGGACAGGGCTATGGCTACACCTTC
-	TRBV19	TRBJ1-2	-	CASSSITLSRTWNGYTF	TGTGCCAGTAGTTCAATTACACTATCTCGGACCTGGAATGGCTACACCTTC
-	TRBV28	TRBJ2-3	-	CASTLSSEGWGSTDTQYF	TGTGCCAGCACCCTCTCTTCGGAGGGCTGGGGGAGCACAGATACGCAGTATTTT
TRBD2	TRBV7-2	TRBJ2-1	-	CASSRGGSSYNEQFF	TGTGCCAGCAGTCGGGGGGGGTCGTCCTACAATGAGCAGTTCTTC
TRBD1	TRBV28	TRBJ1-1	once	CASSLAGGRAEAFF	TGTGCCAGCAGTTTAGCAGGGGGCCGGGCTGAAGCTTTCTTT
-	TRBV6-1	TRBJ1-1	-	CASSGRGAFF	TGTGCCAGCAGCGGACGCGGAGCTTTCTTT
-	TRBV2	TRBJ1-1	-	CASSERINTEAFF	TGTGCCAGCAGTGAACGGATAAACACTGAAGCTTTCTTT
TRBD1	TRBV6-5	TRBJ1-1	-	CASSYKRGQLGTEAFF	TGTGCCAGCAGTTACAAAAGGGGGCAATTGGGAACTGAAGCTTTCTTT
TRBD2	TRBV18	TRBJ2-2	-	CASSPGLSKEELFF	TGTGCCAGCTCCCCGGGACTATCAAAAGAGGAGCTGTTTTTT
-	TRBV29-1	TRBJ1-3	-	CSVVGVSGNTIYF	TGCAGCGTTGTCGGGGTCTCTGGAAACACCATATATTTT
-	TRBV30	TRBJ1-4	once	CAWSSANEKLFF	TGTGCCTGGAGTTCGGCTAATGAAAAACTGTTTTTT
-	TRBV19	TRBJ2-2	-	CASSTPGGAGTGELFF	TGTGCCAGTAGTACCCCAGGTGGCGCGGGGACCGGGGAGCTGTTTTTT
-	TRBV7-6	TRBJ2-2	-	CASSKSRVPNTGELFF	TGTGCCAGCAGCAAGTCCAGGGTACCGAACACCGGGGAGCTGTTTTTT
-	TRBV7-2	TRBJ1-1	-	CASSLAGKTEAFF	TGTGCCAGCAGCTTAGCAGGGAAAACTGAAGCTTTCTTT
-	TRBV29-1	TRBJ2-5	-	CSVEAGNDEETQYF	TGCAGCGTTGAAGCGGGGAACGATGAGGAGACCCAGTACTTC
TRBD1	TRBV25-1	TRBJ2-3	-	CASSENRGVTDTQYF	TGTGCCAGCAGTGAAAACAGGGGAGTCACAGATACGCAGTATTTT
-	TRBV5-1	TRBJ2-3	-	CASSLATRTDTQYF	TGCGCCAGCAGCTTGGCCACGCGAACAGATACGCAGTATTTT
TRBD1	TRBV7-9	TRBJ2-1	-	CASSLEGTAYNEQFF	TGTGCCAGCAGCTTAGAGGGGACAGCCTACAATGAGCAGTTCTTC
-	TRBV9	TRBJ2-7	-	CASSEGSIREQYF	TGTGCCAGCAGCGAGGGCTCAATTCGCGAGCAGTACTTC
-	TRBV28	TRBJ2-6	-	CASSSPSSGANVLTF	TGTGCCAGCAGTTCACCCAGCTCTGGGGCCAACGTCCTGACTTTC
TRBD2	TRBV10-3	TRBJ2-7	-	CAISLAGGNSYEQYF	TGTGCCATCAGCTTAGCGGGAGGCAACTCCTACGAGCAGTACTTC
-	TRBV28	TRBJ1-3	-	CASSLGISGNTIYF	TGTGCCAGCAGTTTGGGGATATCAGGAAACACCATATATTTT
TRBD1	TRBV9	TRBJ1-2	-	CASSDPGQGINYGYTF	TGTGCCAGCAGTGATCCGGGACAGGGGATTAACTATGGCTACACCTTC
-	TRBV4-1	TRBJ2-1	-	CASSQDDTSGHYNEQFF	TGCGCCAGCAGCCAAGATGATACAAGCGGGCATTACAATGAGCAGTTCTTC
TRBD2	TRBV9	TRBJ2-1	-	CASSVGLAGNNEQFF	TGTGCCAGCAGCGTAGGACTAGCGGGGAACAATGAGCAGTTCTTC
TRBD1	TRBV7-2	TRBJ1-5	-	CASSLDRGSQPQHF	TGTGCCAGCAGCCTTGACAGGGGGTCGCAGCCCCAGCATTTT
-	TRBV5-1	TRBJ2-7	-	CASGVAGSYEQYF	TGCGCCAGCGGGGTCGCGGGTAGTTACGAGCAGTACTTC
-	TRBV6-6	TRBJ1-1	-	CASSPTVNTEAFF	TGTGCCAGCAGCCCTACAGTGAACACTGAAGCTTTCTTT
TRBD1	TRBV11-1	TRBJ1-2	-	CASSGRDRMSDGYTF	TGTGCCAGCAGCGGCCGGGACAGGATGTCGGATGGCTACACCTTC
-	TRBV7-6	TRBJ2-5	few	CASSLGVTQYF	TGTGCCAGCAGCTTAGGTGTGACACAGTACTTC
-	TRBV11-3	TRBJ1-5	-	CASSLEEYSNQPQHF	TGTGCCAGCAGCTTAGAAGAATATAGCAATCAGCCCCAGCATTTT
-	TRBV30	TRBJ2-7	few	CAWRLGWGTSSYEQYF	TGTGCCTGGAGGCTGGGCTGGGGCACGAGCTCCTACGAGCAGTACTTC
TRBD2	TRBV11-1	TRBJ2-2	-	CASSPGTSGRILTGELFF	TGTGCCAGCAGCCCCGGGACTAGCGGGAGAATCCTGACCGGGGAGCTGTTTTTT
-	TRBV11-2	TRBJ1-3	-	CASSLNRLLGNTIYF	TGTGCCAGCAGCTTAAACAGGCTCCTCGGAAACACCATATATTTT